This T cell receptor beta chain was recovered during a study of blood T cells in healthy people across ages. As concerns this clonotype: What it binds is unknown.

A J-beta primer mix and a sample-barcoded 5' primer were used in a second PCR of roughly 7 to 12 cycles. TCRdb recomputed calls from the 5' RACE reads with MiXCR, one row per CDR3 protein. In the table there are approximately 670,000 distinct CDR3 sequences, roughly 43% of which are singletons. V lost 4 bases to trimming and J lost 11 bases; unmatched junction nucleotides: 12. CDR1 and CDR2 from the germline V gene are SNHLY and FYNNEI. This CDR3 is built from 15 residues. Regarding the study as a whole: More naive CD4+ cells and higher diversity marked long-lived donors relative to aged donors.

The rearrangement links TRBV2 to TRBJ2-5, with 11 bases lining up with TRBD1. The sample taken for sequencing was blood. This receptor was obtained from a man at least 80 years old in good health. The chain's CDR3 is CASSARTGGSNEQYF. CDR3 DNA sequence: TGTGCCAGCAGTGCACGGACAGGGGGCTCCAATGAGCAGTACTTC.